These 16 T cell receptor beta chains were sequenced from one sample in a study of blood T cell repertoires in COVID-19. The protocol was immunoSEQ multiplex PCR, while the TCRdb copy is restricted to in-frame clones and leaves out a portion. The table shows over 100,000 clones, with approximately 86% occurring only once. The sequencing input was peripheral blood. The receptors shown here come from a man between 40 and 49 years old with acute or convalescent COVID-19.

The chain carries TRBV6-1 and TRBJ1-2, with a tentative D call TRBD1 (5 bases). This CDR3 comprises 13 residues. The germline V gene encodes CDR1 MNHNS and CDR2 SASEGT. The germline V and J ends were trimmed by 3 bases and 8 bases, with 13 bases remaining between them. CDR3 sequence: CASSEAGQEGYTF. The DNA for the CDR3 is TGTGCCAGCAGTGAGGCAGGGCAAGAAGGCTACACCTTC.

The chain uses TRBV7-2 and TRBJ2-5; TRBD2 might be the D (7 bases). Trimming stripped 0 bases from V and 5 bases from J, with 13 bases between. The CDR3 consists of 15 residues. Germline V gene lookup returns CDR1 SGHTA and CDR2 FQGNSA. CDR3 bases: TGTGCCAGCAGCTTAGCGAGGGGGGGCGAGGAGACCCAGTACTTC. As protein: CASSLARGGEETQYF.

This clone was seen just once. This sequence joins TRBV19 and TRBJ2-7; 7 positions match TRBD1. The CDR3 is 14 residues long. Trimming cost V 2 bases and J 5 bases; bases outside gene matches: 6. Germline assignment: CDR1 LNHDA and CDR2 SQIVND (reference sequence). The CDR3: CASSIKKTGHEQYF. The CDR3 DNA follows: TGTGCCAGTAGTATAAAAAAGACAGGGCACGAGCAGTACTTC.

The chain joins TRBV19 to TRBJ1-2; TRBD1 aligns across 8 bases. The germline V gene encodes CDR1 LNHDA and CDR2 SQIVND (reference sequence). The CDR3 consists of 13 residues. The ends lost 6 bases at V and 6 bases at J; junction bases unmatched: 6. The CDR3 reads CASRPDRGDGYTF. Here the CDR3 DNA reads TGTGCCAGTAGGCCCGACAGGGGTGATGGCTACACCTTC.

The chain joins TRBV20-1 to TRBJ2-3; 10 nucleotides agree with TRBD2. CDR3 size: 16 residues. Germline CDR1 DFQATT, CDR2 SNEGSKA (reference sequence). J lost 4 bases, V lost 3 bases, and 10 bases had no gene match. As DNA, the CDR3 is TGCAGTGCTAGTGTGGGGGCTAGCGGGAGTGCAGATACGCAGTATTTT. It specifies CSASVGASGSADTQYF.

CDR3 DNA: TGTGCCAGCCTCTATACACTATCCTACGAGCAGTACTTC. This translates into CASLYTLSYEQYF. V is TRBV27 and J is TRBJ2-7; D unclear. The CDR3 covers 13 residues. CDR1 is MNHEY and CDR2 is SMNVEV in the germline V gene (reference sequence). V was cut by 8 bases and J by 1 base, with 12 bases left in between.

CDR3 nucleotide sequence: TGTGCCAGCACCCCGGGAGGGATAGACTACGAGCAGTACTTC. Translation gives CASTPGGIDYEQYF. The chain is built from TRBV6-5 and TRBJ2-7; 8 nucleotides agree with TRBD2. CDR1 and CDR2 from the germline V gene are MNHEY and SVGAGI. CDR3 length equals 14 residues. J lost 3 bases, V lost 7 bases, and 8 bases had no gene match.

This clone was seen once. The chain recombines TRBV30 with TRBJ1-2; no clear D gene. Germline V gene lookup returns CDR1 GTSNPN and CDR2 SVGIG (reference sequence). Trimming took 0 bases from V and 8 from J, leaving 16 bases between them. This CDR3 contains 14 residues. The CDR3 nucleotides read TGTGCCTGGAGTGTACTGGAGGCGGCTGGGGGCTACACCTTC. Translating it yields CAWSVLEAAGGYTF.

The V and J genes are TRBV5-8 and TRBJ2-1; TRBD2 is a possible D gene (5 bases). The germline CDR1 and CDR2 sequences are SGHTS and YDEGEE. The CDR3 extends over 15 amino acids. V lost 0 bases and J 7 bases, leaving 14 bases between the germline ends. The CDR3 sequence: CASSLDWTGRNEQFF. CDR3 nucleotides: TGTGCCAGCAGCTTGGACTGGACTGGAAGAAATGAGCAGTTCTTC.

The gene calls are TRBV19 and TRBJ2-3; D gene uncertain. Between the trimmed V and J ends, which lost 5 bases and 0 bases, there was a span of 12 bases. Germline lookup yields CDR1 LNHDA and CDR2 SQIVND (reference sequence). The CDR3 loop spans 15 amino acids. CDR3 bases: TGTGCCAGTAGTCTCCTCTTGGGCAGCACAGATACGCAGTATTTT. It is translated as CASSLLLGSTDTQYF.

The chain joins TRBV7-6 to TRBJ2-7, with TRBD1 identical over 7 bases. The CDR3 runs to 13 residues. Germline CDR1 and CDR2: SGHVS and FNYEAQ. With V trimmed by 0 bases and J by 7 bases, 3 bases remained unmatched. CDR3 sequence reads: CASSLATGREQYF. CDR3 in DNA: TGTGCCAGCAGCTTAGCGACAGGGAGAGAGCAGTACTTC.

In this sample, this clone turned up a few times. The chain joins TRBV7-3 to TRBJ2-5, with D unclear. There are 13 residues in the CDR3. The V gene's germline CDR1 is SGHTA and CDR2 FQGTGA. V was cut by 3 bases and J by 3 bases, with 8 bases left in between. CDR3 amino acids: CASSFTPEETQYF. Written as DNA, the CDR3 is TGTGCCAGCAGCTTTACCCCGGAAGAGACCCAGTACTTC. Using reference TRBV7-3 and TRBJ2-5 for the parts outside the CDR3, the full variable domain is GAGVSQTPSNKVTEKGKYVELRCDPISGHTALYWYRQSLGQGPEFLIYFQGTGAADDSGLPNDRFFAVRPEGSVSTLKIQRTERGDSAVYLCASSFTPEETQYFGPGTRLLVL.

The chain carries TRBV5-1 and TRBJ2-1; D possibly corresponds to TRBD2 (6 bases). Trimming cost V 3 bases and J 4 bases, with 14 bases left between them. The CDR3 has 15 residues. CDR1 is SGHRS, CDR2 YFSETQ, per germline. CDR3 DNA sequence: TGCGCCAGCAGCTGGGGCGGGGTAACTTACAATGAGCAGTTCTTC. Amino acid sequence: CASSWGGVTYNEQFF.

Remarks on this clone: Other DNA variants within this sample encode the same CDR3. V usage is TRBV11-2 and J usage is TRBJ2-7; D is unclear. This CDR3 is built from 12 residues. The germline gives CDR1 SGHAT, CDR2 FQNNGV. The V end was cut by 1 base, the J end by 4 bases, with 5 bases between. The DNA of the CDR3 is TGTGCCAGCAGCTTAGCCGGGTACGAGCAGTACTTC. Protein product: CASSLAGYEQYF.

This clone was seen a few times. The DNA of the CDR3 is TGCGCCAGCAGCTTGTCCCGGGACAAATATGGCTACACCTTC. It specifies CASSLSRDKYGYTF. The chain uses TRBV5-1 and TRBJ1-2; D might be TRBD1 (6 bases). Looked up from germline, CDR1 is SGHRS and CDR2 is YFSETQ. V shed 1 base and J shed 5 bases, with 12 bases lying between them. The CDR3 is 14 amino acids.

The CDR3 DNA is TGTGCCAGCAGTCAGGGGGCTTGGAATAATTCACCCCTCCACTTT. Protein product: CASSQGAWNNSPLHF. The chain recombines TRBV25-1 with TRBJ1-6; 8 bases match TRBD1. CDR3 length: 15 amino acids. Germline V gene data show CDR1 as MGHDK and CDR2 as SYGVNS. The V and J ends lost 5 bases and 5 bases, in that order; junction bases with no gene match: 5.